This entry describes one TCR beta chain. In the authors' workflow: By means of reference gene primer amplification, nucleated cell counts were estimated. Produced via immunoSEQ multiplex PCR; TCRdb's table is partial and in-frame only. The D gene and trimming were derived from the DNA, and the V and J assignments and clone size from that table. Of just under 45,000 clones listed, around 80% are singletons. V lost 7 bases to trimming and J lost 4 bases; unmatched junction nucleotides: 10. Germline assignment: CDR1 MNHEY and CDR2 SVGAGI. The CDR3 length is 14 residues. This specimen comes from a study of blood T cell repertoires in COVID-19. The overall study: T cells, B-cell-depleted T cells, or PBMCs provided the cDNA or gDNA that served as material.

The sample was peripheral blood. The genes are TRBV6-5 and TRBJ2-7, with 7 bases matching TRBD1. This clonotype was obtained from a human donor in a cohort sampled during active COVID-19. The CDR3 loop is CASTTTGVSYEQYV. CDR3 bases: TGTGCCAGCACCACAACAGGGGTCTCGTACGAGCAGTACGTC.